This T cell receptor beta chain was retrieved from a study of cytomegalovirus exposure and HLA in healthy donors. Study-wide background: Genetic ancestry analysis placed under 90% of the 400 or so donors that were genotyped in the Caucasian-associated cluster. Whole-study results and caveats: As a later analysis showed, a missense DCLRE1C variant was linked to trimming of TCR beta V- and J-genes.

Both 60 Vbeta primers and 13 Jbeta primers went into the PCR. Measured with immunoSEQ multiplex PCR; TCRdb has only the in-frame clones, and not every one. Of some 79,000 clones listed, 63% are singletons. On this clone itself: The antigen remains unidentified.

CDR1 is LNHDA, CDR2 SQIVND, per germline (reference sequence). V was cut by 3 bases and J by 6 bases, with 12 bases left in between. The CDR3 has 14 residues. This clonotype originated in a woman in her forties in good health and CMV-seropositive. This chain links TRBV19 with TRBJ1-5; the D is unclear. The material sequenced was PBMCs. This CDR3 reads CASSIQFGIQPQHF. The CDR3 bases are TGTGCCAGTAGTATTCAGTTCGGGATTCAGCCCCAGCATTTT.